A single sample is the source of the 13 T cell receptor beta chains below, sequenced in a study of OX40 agonist ivuxolimab in advanced cancers. Assay used: immunoSEQ multiplex PCR; TCRdb lists only in-frame clones, some missing. Here the sample spans around 80,000 clones, 80% to 90% being singletons. The input for sequencing was CD4+ or CD8+ T cells sorted from blood, taken in a trial of the OX40 agonist ivuxolimab. These receptors originate from an adult with an advanced solid tumor such as melanoma, head and neck, liver or kidney cancer.

The CDR3 reads CASSFGRAQNYEQYF. The CDR3 DNA is TGTGCCAGCAGCTTTGGCAGGGCCCAGAACTACGAGCAGTACTTC. The chain joins TRBV7-2 to TRBJ2-7; D possibly corresponds to TRBD1 (5 bases). The CDR3 runs 15 residues. CDR1 and CDR2 (germline): SGHTA, FQGNSA. V was shortened by 3 bases and J by 3 bases, with 15 bases between the two germline ends.

The chain uses TRBV6-8 and TRBJ2-2; TRBD2 matches at 7 bases. CDR3 length: 15 residues. Germline V gene lookup returns CDR1 MNHGY and CDR2 SAAAGT. Trimming removed 6 bases from V and 2 bases from J; junction bases left unmatched: 6. The CDR3 DNA follows: TGTGCCAGCAGGGACCAGACTAGCAACACCGGGGAGCTGTTTTTT. Amino acid sequence: CASRDQTSNTGELFF.

The chain couples TRBV25-1 to TRBJ2-2; possibly TRBD2 for D (5 bases). The CDR3 contains 15 residues. Germline CDR1 is MGHDK and CDR2 is SYGVNS. The V gene lost 1 base and the J gene lost 4 bases, with 10 bases spanning the gap. CDR3 sequence (DNA): TGTGCCAGCAGTGAATTTGGGGAGATCACCGGGGAGCTGTTTTTT. Translating it yields CASSEFGEITGELFF.

The chain carries TRBV7-6 and TRBJ2-3; no reliable D call. The CDR3 contains 14 residues. V lost 2 bases and J 0 bases, leaving 6 bases between the germline ends. In germline, CDR1 is SGHVS, CDR2 FNYEAQ. The CDR3 DNA reads TGTGCCAGCAGCTTACAATCCAGCACAGATACGCAGTATTTT. The encoded protein is CASSLQSSTDTQYF.

V gene TRBV5-1 combines with J gene TRBJ2-7, with D perhaps assigned TRBD1 or TRBD2 (5 bases each). The CDR3 is made up of 15 amino acids. V was pared by 0 bases and J by 6 bases, with 16 bases between. Germline CDR1 and CDR2: SGHRS and YFSETQ. DNA for the CDR3: TGCGCCAGCAGCTTGGATTTTGAGGGACGAGGCGAGCAGTACTTC. As protein: CASSLDFEGRGEQYF.

On this clone itself: Distinct nucleotide sequences in the sample also encode this CDR3. The chain couples TRBV4-3 to TRBJ1-2; 8 bases map to TRBD1. Germline assignment: CDR1 LGHNA and CDR2 YSLEER. CDR3 size: 15 residues. Trimming cost V 1 base and J 3 bases; bases outside gene matches: 4. Here the CDR3 reads CASSQALQGDYGYTF. CDR3 bases: TGCGCCAGCAGCCAAGCCTTACAGGGGGACTATGGCTACACCTTC.

For this clone: This same CDR3 is encoded by further DNA sequences in the sample. The chain couples TRBV18 to TRBJ2-5; D remains ambiguous. This CDR3 is built from 13 residues. Per germline, CDR1 KGHSH and CDR2 LQKENI. Between the trimmed V and J ends, which lost 3 bases and 2 bases, there was a span of 7 bases. DNA of the CDR3: TGTGCCAGCTCACCTGGAATACAAGAGACCCAGTACTTC. Protein: CASSPGIQETQYF.

The J gene is TRBJ1-2, the V gene TRBV7-9, with 10 bases identical to TRBD1. Trimming at V came to 5 bases and at J to 7 bases, leaving 10 bases not matched to a gene. The CDR3 loop spans 15 amino acids. Germline V lookup: CDR1 SEHNR, CDR2 FQNEAQ (reference sequence). In DNA form, the CDR3 reads TGTGCCAGCAGCCGCGAGGTGACAGGGGGCTCTGGCTACACCTTC. Protein sequence: CASSREVTGGSGYTF.

The chain recombines TRBV5-5 with TRBJ1-2; D unclear. There are 15 residues in the CDR3. The germline V and J ends were trimmed by 0 bases and 3 bases, with 12 bases remaining between them. The germline gives CDR1 SGHKS, CDR2 YYEKEE (reference sequence). The CDR3 region has the DNA TGTGCCAGCAGCTTGGTAGAGGGCCCCGACTATGGCTACACCTTC. Translated, it gives CASSLVEGPDYGYTF. Based on the CDR3 plus reference TRBV5-5 and TRBJ1-2, the full variable domain is DAGVTQSPTHLIKTRGQQVTLRCSPISGHKSVSWYQQVLGQGPQFIFQYYEKEERGRGNFPDRFSARQFPNYSSELNVNALLLGDSALYLCASSLVEGPDYGYTFGSGTRLTVV.

The rearrangement uses TRBV19 and TRBJ2-7; perhaps TRBD2 as D (5 bases). The CDR3 is 12 residues long. Germline V gives CDR1 LNHDA, CDR2 SQIVND (reference sequence). With 3 bases removed from V and 5 bases from J, the gap between germline ends came to 8 bases. The CDR3: CASSIIGDEQYF. The CDR3 coding sequence is TGTGCCAGTAGTATCATCGGGGACGAGCAGTACTTC.

The chain has TRBV19 and TRBJ1-6; 9 bases agree with TRBD1. The germline gives CDR1 LNHDA, CDR2 SQIVND (reference sequence). The CDR3 is 16 amino acids. V trimming: 3 bases; J trimming: 6 bases; junction bases outside the gene matches: 6. CDR3 DNA sequence: TGTGCCAGTAGTATCGGGACAGGGCTGAGTAATTCACCCCTCCACTTT. As protein: CASSIGTGLSNSPLHF.

The chain has TRBV5-6 and TRBJ1-2; 10 positions agree with TRBD1. Germline CDR1 and CDR2: SGHDT and YYEEEE. This CDR3 is built from 15 residues. The trim removed 1 base at V and 6 bases at J, leaving 6 bases unmatched. CDR3 region: CASSLFEGQGNGYTF. CDR3 nucleotides: TGTGCCAGCAGCTTGTTTGAGGGACAGGGGAATGGCTACACCTTC.

V gene TRBV27 combines with J gene TRBJ1-1; D unresolved. The V gene lost 6 bases and the J gene lost 4 bases, with 12 bases spanning the gap. The CDR3 sequence is 13 residues long. CDR1 is MNHEY, CDR2 SMNVEV, per germline (reference sequence). CDR3 protein: CASSPHRSTEAFF. The CDR3 DNA is TGTGCCAGCAGCCCCCACAGAAGCACTGAAGCTTTCTTT.